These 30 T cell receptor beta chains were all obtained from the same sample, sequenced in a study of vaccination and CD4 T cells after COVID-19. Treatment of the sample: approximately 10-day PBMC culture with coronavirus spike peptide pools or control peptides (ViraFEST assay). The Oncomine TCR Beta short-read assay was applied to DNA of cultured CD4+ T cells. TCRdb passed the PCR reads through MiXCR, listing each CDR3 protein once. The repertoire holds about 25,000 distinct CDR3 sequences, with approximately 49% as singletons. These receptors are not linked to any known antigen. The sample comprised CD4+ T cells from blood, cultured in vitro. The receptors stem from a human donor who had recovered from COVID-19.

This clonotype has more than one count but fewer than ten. CDR3 sequence: CASRFRSYEQYF. The DNA of the CDR3 is TGTGCCAGCAGGTTTAGATCCTACGAGCAGTACTTC. The chain joins TRBV7-2 to TRBJ2-7; no clear D gene. Germline CDR1 reads SGHTA; CDR2 reads FQGNSA. CDR3 size: 12 residues. The germline V and J ends were trimmed by 6 bases and 1 base, with 7 bases remaining between them.

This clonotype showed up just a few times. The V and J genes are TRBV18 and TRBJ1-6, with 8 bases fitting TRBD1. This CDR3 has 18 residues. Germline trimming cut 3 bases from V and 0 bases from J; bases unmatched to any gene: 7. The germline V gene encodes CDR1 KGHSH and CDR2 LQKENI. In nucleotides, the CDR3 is TGTGCCAGCTCACCGAGACAGGGGCAACTCTCCTATAATTCACCCCTCCACTTT. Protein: CASSPRQGQLSYNSPLHF.

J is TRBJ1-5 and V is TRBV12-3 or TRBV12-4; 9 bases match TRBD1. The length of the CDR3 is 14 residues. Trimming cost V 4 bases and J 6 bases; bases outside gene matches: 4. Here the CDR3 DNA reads TGTGCCAGCAGTTCCGGGACAGGGAGTCAGCCCCAGCATTTT. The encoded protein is CASSSGTGSQPQHF.

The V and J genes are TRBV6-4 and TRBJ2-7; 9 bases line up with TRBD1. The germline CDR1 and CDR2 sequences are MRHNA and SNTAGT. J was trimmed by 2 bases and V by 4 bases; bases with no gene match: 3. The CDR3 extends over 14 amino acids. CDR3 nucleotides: TGTGCCAGCAGTGTCGGGACAGGGCCCTACGAGCAGTACTTC. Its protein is CASSVGTGPYEQYF.

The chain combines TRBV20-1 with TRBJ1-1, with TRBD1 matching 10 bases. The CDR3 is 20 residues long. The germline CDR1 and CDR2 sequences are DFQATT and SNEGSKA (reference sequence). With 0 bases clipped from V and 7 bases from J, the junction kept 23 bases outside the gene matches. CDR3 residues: CSAREVGYPRGQGRTIEAFF. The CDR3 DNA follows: TGCAGTGCTAGAGAGGTAGGGTACCCAAGGGGACAGGGGCGCACGATTGAAGCTTTCTTT.

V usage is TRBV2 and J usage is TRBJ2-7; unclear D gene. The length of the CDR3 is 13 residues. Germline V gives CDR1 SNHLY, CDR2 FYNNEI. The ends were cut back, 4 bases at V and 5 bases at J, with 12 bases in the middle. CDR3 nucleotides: TGTGCCAGCAGTGTGCATCTAAACCACGAGCAGTACTTC. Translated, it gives CASSVHLNHEQYF.

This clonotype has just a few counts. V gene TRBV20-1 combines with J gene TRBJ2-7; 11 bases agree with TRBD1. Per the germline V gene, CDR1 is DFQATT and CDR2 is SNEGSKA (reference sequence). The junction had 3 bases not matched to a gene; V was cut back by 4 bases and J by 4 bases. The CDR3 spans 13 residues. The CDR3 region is CSAIGQGAYEQYF. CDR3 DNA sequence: TGCAGTGCTATAGGACAGGGGGCTTACGAGCAGTACTTC.

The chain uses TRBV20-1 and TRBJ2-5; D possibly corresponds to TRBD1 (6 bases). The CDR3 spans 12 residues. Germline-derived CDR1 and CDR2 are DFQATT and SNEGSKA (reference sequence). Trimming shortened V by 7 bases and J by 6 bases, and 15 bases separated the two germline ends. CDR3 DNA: TGCAGTGTTCGGCCAGGGGTAAAGACCCAGTACTTC. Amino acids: CSVRPGVKTQYF.

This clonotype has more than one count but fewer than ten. In DNA, the CDR3 is TGTGCCAGCAGCCATGTTCGCGGGAGGGGGACCTACGAGCAGTACTTC. This gives the protein CASSHVRGRGTYEQYF. This chain connects TRBV14 to TRBJ2-7; 9 bases align to TRBD2. From germline, CDR1 is SGHDN and CDR2 FVKESK. The CDR3 runs to 16 residues. The J segment lost 2 bases and the V segment lost 3 bases, leaving 8 bases of the junction unmatched.

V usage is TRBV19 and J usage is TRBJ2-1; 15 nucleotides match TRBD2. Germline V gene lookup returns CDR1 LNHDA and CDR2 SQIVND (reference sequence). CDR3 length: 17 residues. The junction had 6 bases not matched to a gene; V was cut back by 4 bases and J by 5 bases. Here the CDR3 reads CASSRTSGRAINNEQFF. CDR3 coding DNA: TGTGCCAGTAGTAGGACTAGCGGGAGGGCCATTAACAATGAGCAGTTCTTC.

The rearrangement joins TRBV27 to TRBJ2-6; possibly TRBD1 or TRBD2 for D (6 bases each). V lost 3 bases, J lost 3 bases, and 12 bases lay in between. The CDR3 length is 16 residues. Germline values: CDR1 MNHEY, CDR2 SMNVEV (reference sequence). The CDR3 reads CASSFSGAGGANVLTF. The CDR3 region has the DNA TGTGCCAGCAGTTTTTCGGGGGCGGGTGGGGCCAACGTCCTGACTTTC.

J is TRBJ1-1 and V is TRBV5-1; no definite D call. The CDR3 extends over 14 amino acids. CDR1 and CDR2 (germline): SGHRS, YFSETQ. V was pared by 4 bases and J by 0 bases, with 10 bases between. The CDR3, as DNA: TGCGCCAGCAGCATGGACGGATTGAACACTGAAGCTTTCTTT. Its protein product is CASSMDGLNTEAFF.

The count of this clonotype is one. The CDR3 is CASSSTLRGKLFF. The CDR3 nucleotides read TGTGCCAGCAGCTCCACACTCAGGGGAAAACTGTTTTTT. The chain combines TRBV7-2 with TRBJ1-4; possibly TRBD1 for D (6 bases). V gave up 4 bases and J gave up 10 bases, with 13 bases separating them. This CDR3 has 13 residues. Germline V CDR1 and CDR2: SGHTA, FQGNSA. The full variable domain, its missing parts supplied by reference TRBV7-2 and TRBJ1-4, is GAGVSQSPSNKVTEKGKDVELRCDPISGHTALYWYRQSLGQGLEFLIYFQGNSAPDKSGLPSDRFSAERTGGSVSTLTIQRTQQEDSAVYLCASSSTLRGKLFFGSGTQLSVL.

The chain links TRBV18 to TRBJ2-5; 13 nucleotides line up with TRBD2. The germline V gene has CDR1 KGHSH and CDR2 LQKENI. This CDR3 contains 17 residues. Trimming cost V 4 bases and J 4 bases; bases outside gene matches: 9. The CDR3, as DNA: TGTGCCAGCTCACAAACTAGCGGGGGGGTCTTCGGAGAGACCCAGTACTTC. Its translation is CASSQTSGGVFGETQYF.

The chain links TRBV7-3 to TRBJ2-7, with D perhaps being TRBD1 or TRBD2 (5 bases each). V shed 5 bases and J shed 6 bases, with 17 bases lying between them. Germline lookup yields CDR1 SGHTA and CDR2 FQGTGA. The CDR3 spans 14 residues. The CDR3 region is CASSPRGDTSEQYF. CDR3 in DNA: TGTGCCAGCAGCCCGCGAGGGGATACCTCCGAGCAGTACTTC.

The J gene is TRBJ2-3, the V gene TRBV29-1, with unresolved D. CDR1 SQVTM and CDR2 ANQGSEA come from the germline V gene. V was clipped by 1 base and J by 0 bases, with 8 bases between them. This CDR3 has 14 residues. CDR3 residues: CSVEGDLSTDTQYF. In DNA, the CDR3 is TGCAGCGTTGAAGGTGACCTAAGCACAGATACGCAGTATTTT.

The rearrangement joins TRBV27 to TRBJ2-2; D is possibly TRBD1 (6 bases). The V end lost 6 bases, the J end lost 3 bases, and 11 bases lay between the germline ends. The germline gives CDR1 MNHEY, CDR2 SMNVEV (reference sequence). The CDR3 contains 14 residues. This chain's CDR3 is CASRYTGHTGELFF. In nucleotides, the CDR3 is TGTGCCAGCAGGTACACAGGGCACACCGGGGAGCTGTTTTTT.

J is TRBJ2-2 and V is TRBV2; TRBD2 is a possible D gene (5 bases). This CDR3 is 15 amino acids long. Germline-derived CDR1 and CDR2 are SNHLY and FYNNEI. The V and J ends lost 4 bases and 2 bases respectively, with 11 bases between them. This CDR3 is CASSGSGFNTGELFF. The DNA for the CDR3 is TGTGCCAGCAGTGGATCGGGGTTCAACACCGGGGAGCTGTTTTTT.

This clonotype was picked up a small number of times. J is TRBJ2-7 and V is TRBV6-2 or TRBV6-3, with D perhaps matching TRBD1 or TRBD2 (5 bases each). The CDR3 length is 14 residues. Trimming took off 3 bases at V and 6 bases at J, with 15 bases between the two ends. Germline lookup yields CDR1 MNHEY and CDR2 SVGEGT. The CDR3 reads CASSYGTILIEQYF. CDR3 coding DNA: TGTGCCAGCAGTTATGGGACCATCCTTATCGAGCAGTACTTC.

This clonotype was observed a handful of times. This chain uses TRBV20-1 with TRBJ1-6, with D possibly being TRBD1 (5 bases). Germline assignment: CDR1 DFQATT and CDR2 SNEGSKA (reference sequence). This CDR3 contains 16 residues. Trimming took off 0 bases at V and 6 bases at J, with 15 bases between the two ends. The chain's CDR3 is CSAREIGTALNSPLHF. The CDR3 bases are TGCAGTGCTAGAGAGATCGGGACCGCCCTTAATTCACCCCTCCACTTT.

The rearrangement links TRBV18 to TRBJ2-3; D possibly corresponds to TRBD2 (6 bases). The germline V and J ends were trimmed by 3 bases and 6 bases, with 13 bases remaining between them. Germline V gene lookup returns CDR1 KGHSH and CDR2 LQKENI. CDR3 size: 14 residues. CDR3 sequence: CASSPGTGGDTQYF. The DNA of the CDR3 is TGTGCCAGCTCACCGGGGACTGGGGGTGATACGCAGTATTTT.

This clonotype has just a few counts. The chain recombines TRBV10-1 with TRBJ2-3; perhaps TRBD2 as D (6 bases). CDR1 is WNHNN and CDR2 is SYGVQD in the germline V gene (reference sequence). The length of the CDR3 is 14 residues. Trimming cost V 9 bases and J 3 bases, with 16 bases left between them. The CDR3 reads CASATGGKTDTQYF. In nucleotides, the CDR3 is TGCGCCAGTGCCACCGGGGGTAAGACAGATACGCAGTATTTT.

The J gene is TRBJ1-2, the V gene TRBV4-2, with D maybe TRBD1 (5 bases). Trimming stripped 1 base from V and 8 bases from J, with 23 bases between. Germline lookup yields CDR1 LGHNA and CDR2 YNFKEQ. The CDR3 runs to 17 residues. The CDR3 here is CASSQVGRRGDARGYTF. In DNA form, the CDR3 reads TGTGCCAGCAGCCAAGTCGGTCGCCGTGGGGACGCGAGGGGCTACACCTTC.

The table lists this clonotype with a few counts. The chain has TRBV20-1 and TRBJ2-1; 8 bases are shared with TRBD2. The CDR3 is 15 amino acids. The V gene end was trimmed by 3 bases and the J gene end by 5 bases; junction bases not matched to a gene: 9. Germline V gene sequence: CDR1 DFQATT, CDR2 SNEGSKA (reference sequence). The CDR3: CSASLLLAGHNEQFF. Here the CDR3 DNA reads TGCAGTGCTAGCCTCCTTTTAGCGGGGCACAATGAGCAGTTCTTC.

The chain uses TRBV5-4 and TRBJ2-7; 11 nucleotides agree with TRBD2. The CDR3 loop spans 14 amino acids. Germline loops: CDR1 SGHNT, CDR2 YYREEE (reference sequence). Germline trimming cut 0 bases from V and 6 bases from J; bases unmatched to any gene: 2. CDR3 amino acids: CASSLGLAGSEQYF. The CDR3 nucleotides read TGTGCCAGCAGCTTGGGACTAGCGGGGAGCGAGCAGTACTTC.

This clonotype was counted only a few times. The DNA of the CDR3 is TGTGCCAGCGCTCCGAGTCCCTCCTACGAGCAGTACTTC. Amino acids: CASAPSPSYEQYF. The V gene is TRBV6-1, the J gene TRBJ2-7; no firm D call. V lost 8 bases to trimming and J lost 0 bases, with 11 bases between them. The germline CDR1 and CDR2 sequences are MNHNS and SASEGT. This CDR3 contains 13 residues.

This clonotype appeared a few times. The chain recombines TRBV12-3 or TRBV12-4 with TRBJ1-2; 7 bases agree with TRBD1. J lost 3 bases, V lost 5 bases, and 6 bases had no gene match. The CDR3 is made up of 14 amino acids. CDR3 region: CASSRQGMDYGYTF. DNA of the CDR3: TGTGCCAGCAGTCGACAGGGTATGGACTATGGCTACACCTTC.

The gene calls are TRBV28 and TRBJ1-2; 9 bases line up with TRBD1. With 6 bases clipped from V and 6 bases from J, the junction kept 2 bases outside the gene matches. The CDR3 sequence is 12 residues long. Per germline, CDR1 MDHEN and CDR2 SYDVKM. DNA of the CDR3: TGTGCCAGCAGGACAGGGGGGCATGGCTACACCTTC. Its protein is CASRTGGHGYTF.

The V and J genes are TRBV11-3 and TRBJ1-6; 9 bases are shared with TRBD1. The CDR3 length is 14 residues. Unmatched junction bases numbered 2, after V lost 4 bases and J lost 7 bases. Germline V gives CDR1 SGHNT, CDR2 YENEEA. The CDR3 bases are TGTGCCAGCAGCTACGGGACAGGGAATTCACCCCTCCACTTT. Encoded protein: CASSYGTGNSPLHF.

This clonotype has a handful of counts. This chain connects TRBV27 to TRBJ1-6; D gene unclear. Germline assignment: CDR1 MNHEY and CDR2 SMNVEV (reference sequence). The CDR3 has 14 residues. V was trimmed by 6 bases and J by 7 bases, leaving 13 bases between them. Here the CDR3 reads CASSPGRWNSPLHF. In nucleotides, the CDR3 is TGTGCCAGCAGCCCGGGAAGGTGGAATTCACCCCTCCACTTT.